What follows is one TCR beta chain and its context. Its antigen is currently unknown. The sample is drawn from a study of CD8 T cells in ankylosing spondylitis. Study results and limitations: Disease-associated clonotypes exhibited CD8+ identity and were relatively infrequent in peripheral blood. Typical of ankylosing spondylitis blood, it appeared, was a TCR beta motif of roughly eight highly homologous variants. Researchers reportedly found disease-linked clones significantly enriched in matched ankylosing spondylitis synovial fluid.

The authors made TCR beta libraries by quantitative 5'-RACE with molecular barcodes. Via MiXCR, TCRdb re-called the 5' RACE reads, giving one row per CDR3 protein. The data show under 250,000 distinct CDR3 sequences, approximately 7.3% seen once. V was pared by 5 bases and J by 6 bases, with 8 bases of the junction left unmatched. Germline V gene lookup returns CDR1 DFQATT and CDR2 SNEGSKA (reference sequence). This CDR3 contains 14 residues. This rearrangement joins TRBV20-1 to TRBJ2-1; the match to TRBD1 covers 9 bases. Sequencing was carried out using blood, either unsorted or a sorted T cell fraction (not recorded which). The receptor was derived from a male donor with ankylosing spondylitis. DNA of the CDR3: TGCAGTGCTCGCTGGGACAGGGATTTCAATGAGCAGTTCTTC. Its translation: CSARWDRDFNEQFF.